These T cell receptor beta chains were read from a single sample in a study of blood T cell repertoires in COVID-19. Sequencing was performed with immunoSEQ multiplex PCR; in TCRdb, only in-frame clones are kept and a portion is missing. This sample has fewer than 450,000 clones, with approximately 88% found just once. Sequenced: PBMCs or T cells enriched from blood (not recorded which). All receptors come from a woman between 40 and 50 years old with acute COVID-19. Each CDR3 is given with its conserved first and last residue. A D gene is named only where the DNA matches it firmly. The size field is filled for only some rows; it gives once, few, many or a size class.

>TRBV30|TRBJ1-1|.|.
CAWSTTHREGTEAFF
TGTGCCTGGAGCACCACACACAGGGAAGGAACTGAAGCTTTCTTT
>TRBV30|TRBJ2-7|.|.
CAWSPPPLNFYEQYF
TGTGCCTGGAGCCCCCCACCCCTAAATTTCTACGAGCAGTACTTC
>TRBV5-1|TRBJ2-2|.|.
CASSLGGLDTGELFF
TGCGCCAGCAGCTTGGGGGGGCTTGACACCGGGGAGCTGTTTTTT
>TRBV14|TRBJ1-1|once|.
CASSQIPGFKAFF
TGTGCCAGCAGCCAGATACCGGGATTCAAAGCTTTCTTT
>TRBV5-6|TRBJ1-2|.|TRBD1
CASSLGTGGDGYTF
TGTGCCAGCAGCTTGGGGACAGGGGGCGATGGCTACACCTTC
>TRBV2|TRBJ2-5|.|TRBD2
CASSESVLAGGQETQYF
TGTGCCAGCAGTGAATCGGTGCTAGCGGGGGGGCAAGAGACCCAGTACTTC
>TRBV25-1|TRBJ2-2|.|.
CASRGPGELFF
TGTGCCAGCAGGGGGCCCGGGGAGCTGTTTTTT
>TRBV25-1|TRBJ1-2|.|.
CASYRFNYGYTF
TGTGCCAGCTATCGGTTTAACTATGGCTACACCTTC
>TRBV4-1|TRBJ2-1|.|TRBD1
CASSQHDREIYNEQFF
TGCGCCAGCAGCCAACATGACAGGGAAATCTACAATGAGCAGTTCTTC
>TRBV7-6|TRBJ2-1|.|.
CASSLVDEQFF
TGTGCCAGCAGCTTAGTCGATGAGCAGTTCTTC
>TRBV2|TRBJ2-3|.|.
CASSPSKFGGVDTQYF
TGTGCCAGCAGTCCCTCCAAGTTCGGGGGTGTTGATACGCAGTATTTT
>TRBV3-1/TRBV3-2|TRBJ1-2|.|.
CASSQVSRDLQDYGYTF
TGTGCCAGCAGCCAAGTAAGTCGGGATCTGCAGGACTATGGCTACACCTTC
>TRBV30|TRBJ1-5|once|.
CAWSPSGNQPQHF
TGTGCCTGGAGTCCGAGCGGCAATCAGCCCCAGCATTTT
>TRBV5-6|TRBJ1-5|.|TRBD1
CASSSGTGSGQPQHF
TGTGCCAGCAGCTCCGGGACAGGGTCGGGTCAGCCCCAGCATTTT
>TRBV5-6|TRBJ1-2|.|.
CASSLGTHGYGYTF
TGTGCCAGCAGCTTGGGGACTCATGGCTATGGCTACACCTTC
>TRBV2|TRBJ2-7|.|.
CASSGGLSDYEQYF
TGTGCCAGCAGTGGGGGGCTGTCGGATTACGAGCAGTACTTC
>TRBV6-5|TRBJ1-2|.|.
CATNTGPGGYTF
TGTGCCACCAATACAGGCCCGGGTGGCTACACCTTC
>TRBV13|TRBJ2-1|few|TRBD2
CASSLFGSGGPRSSYNEQFF
TGTGCCAGCAGCTTATTCGGTAGCGGGGGGCCCCGTAGCTCCTACAATGAGCAGTTCTTC